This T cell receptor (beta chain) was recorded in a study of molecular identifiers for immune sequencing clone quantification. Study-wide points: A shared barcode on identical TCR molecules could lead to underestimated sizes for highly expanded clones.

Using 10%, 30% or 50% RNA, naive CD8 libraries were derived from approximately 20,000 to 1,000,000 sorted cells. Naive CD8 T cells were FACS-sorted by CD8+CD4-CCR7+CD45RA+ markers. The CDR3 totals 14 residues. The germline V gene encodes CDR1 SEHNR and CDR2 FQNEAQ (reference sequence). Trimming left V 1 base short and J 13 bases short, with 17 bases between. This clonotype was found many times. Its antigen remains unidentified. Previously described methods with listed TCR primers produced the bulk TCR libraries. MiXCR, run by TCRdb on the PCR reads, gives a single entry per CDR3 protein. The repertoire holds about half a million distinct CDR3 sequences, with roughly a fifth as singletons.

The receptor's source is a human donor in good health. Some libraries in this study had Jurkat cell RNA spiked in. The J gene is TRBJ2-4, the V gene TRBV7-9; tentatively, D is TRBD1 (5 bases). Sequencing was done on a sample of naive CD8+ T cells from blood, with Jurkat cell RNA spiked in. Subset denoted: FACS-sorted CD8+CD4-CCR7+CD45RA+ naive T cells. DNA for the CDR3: TGTGCCAGCAGCTTAGTCGTGCAGGGCCAGGAACAGTACTTC. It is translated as CASSLVVQGQEQYF.